The T cell receptor beta chain under discussion was sequenced for a study of blood T cell repertoires in COVID-19. The V segment lost 0 bases and the J segment 3 bases; nucleotides outside the gene matches: 12. CDR3 length: 17 amino acids. The germline V gene encodes CDR1 GTSNPN and CDR2 SVGIG (reference sequence). In the original analysis: Cell counts per sample came from amplifying reference gene primers. Sequencing used immunoSEQ multiplex PCR; TCRdb keeps in-frame clones, though not all of them. Clone size and the V and J calls come from that table; the DNA yielded D and trimming. This table has some 300,000 clones, over 85% appearing once. Researchers sorted participants into cohorts using their self-reported clinical history.

This receptor was identified in a woman aged 50 to 65 who had been exposed to COVID-19. The sample comprised PBMCs or T cells enriched from blood (not recorded which). V is TRBV30 and J is TRBJ1-1; 8 nucleotides line up with TRBD1. CDR3 nucleotide sequence: TGTGCCTGGAGTGTAACCCTGCCGGGACAGGTAGACACTGAAGCTTTCTTT. Translating gives CAWSVTLPGQVDTEAFF. The full variable domain, rest sourced from reference TRBV30 and TRBJ1-1, is SQTIHQWPATLVQPVGSPLSLECTVEGTSNPNLYWYRQAAGRGLQLLFYSVGIGQISSEVPQNLSASRPQDRQFILSSKKLLLSDSGFYLCAWSVTLPGQVDTEAFFGQGTRLTVV.